This T cell receptor (beta chain) was identified in a study of CXCR3-negative and CXCR3-positive naive CD8 T cells (dated by TCRdb to between 2018 and 2021). In the study overall: In total, roughly 140 million TRB reads were obtained, which works out to roughly 1.5 +/- 0.3 million reads per library. For the TRBV-TRBJ cluster analysis, the naive subsets came from 5 donors, while the memory cells came from 3 donors. Data from around 11 donors, pooled across two independent experiments, went into the diversity and physicochemical repertoire analyses.

The sequencer was a NextSeq 550. The Human TCR Profiling Kit (MiLaboratory) was used to make UMI-labeled 5' RACE TRB cDNA libraries. cDNA synthesis used the entire amount of extracted RNA, and PCR amplification then used the entire amount of cDNA produced. Libraries were prepared in parallel with an identical number of PCR cycles. The original methods were these. With a requirement of at least two reads per UMI, MIGEC and MiXCR extracted about 48,000 +/- 9,800 unique UMI-labeled TRB cDNA molecules per library. On average, about 40,000 +/- 10,000 functional in-frame TRB CDR3 nucleotide clonotypes lacking stop codons were found per library. After downsampling to 5000 UMI-labeled TRB molecules per sample, diversity metrics, including normalized Shannon-Wiener and Chao1, were computed in VDJtools. Clonotype-size-weighted physicochemical properties of the central five CDR3 residues (interaction energy, strength, volume and Kidera factor 4) were computed in VDJtools. Reads reprocessed by TCRdb are summarized as one entry per CDR3 protein sequence, and DNA is absent. The authors' filters were not applied to this entry. The table for this sample shows 140,000 to 150,000 distinct CDR3 sequences. The ten largest make up roughly 0.27% of the sample.

For every CD8+ T cell subset, over 250,000 cells were flow-sorted straight into RLT lysis buffer, and each subset was sorted in triplicate. Naive CD8+ T cells were defined stringently as CD45RO-CCR7+CD27+CD95- to exclude memory contaminants. Standard density gradient centrifugation was used to isolate peripheral blood mononuclear cells from buffy coats. Naive CXCR3-negative and CXCR3-positive CD8+ T cells were flow-sorted using a FACSAria III. Total RNA was extracted from sorted cells using an RNeasy Mini Kit. Details on this clonotype: The antigen it recognizes is unknown.

The CDR3 holds 15 amino acids from the cysteine to the phenylalanine. The nucleotide record is missing. From the germline V gene, CDR1 is SQVTM and CDR2 is ANQGSEA. Summary of the overall study and its limitations: Because surface CD5, which is linked to self-reactivity in mice, was comparable between the naive subsets, TCR interaction strength was also inferred from the physicochemical properties of TRB CDR3s. Within the same donor, TRBV-TRBJ usage looked similar between naive CXCR3-negative and CXCR3-positive cells, but memory cells had distinct patterns. Freshly isolated PBMCs were used for most assays because CXCR3 expression partially decreased after cryopreservation. Compared with CXCR3-negative naive cells, CXCR3-positive naive cells had TRB CDR3s with higher hydrophobicity (lower Kidera factor 4), lower energy, and higher strength and volume indices. Repertoire diversity was comparably high in both naive subsets but much lower in memory CD8+ T cells.

The sample was naive CXCR3+ CD8+ T cells from blood. The cell subset or site label on this specimen signifies: CD45RO-CCR7+CD27+CD95- naive CD8+ T cells expressing CXCR3 (TNR3+). Here the chain combines TRBV29-1 and TRBJ2-5; TCRdb reports TRBD1, a call that lacks DNA to check it against. The sequence was collected from a human donor in good health. Some clones in this sample may be carry-over from other donors' samples. The CDR3 protein is CSVEALQGAGETQYF.